This entry is about one T cell receptor beta chain. Its binding antigen is unknown. Base qualities are not at hand, and no much larger clone is one base apart. The immunoSEQ Assay, a bias-controlled multiplex PCR, was used to amplify TCRbeta CDR3 regions from genomic DNA. In the original analysis: Nucleated cell counts per sample were estimated from amplification of reference gene primers within the assay. To quantify the absolute abundance of each unique TCRbeta CDR3 rearrangement, sequence reads were collapsed and filtered. For each sample, productive Simpson clonality was calculated as the square root of Simpson's diversity index over productive rearrangements. Drawn from immuneACCESS, this table holds only the in-frame rearrangements with V and J called that TCRdb kept. Clones are partly lost; checked studies trace under half to an unresolved V gene and leave the rest unexplained. D and trimming were read from the DNA, whereas the V and J calls and clone size are those reported in that table. Present in this sample are about 350,000 clones, 80% to 90% of which were seen just once. The ten largest account for 7.1% of the sample.

The CDR3 starts with the cysteine, ends with the phenylalanine, and has 14 residues. Solely the CDR3 DNA is kept, with 42 bases framed from the first base. V ends up 5 bases short and J 9 bases short, with an unmatched junction base count of 6. CDR1 SEHNR and CDR2 FQNEAQ were looked up in the germline V gene (reference sequence). This specimen comes from a study of blood T cell repertoires in COVID-19 (dated by TCRdb to the early 2020s). Broadly, across the study: Samples from collaborators originated in the United States, Italy and Spain and spanned both the acute and convalescent phases of COVID-19. The material from the prospective study consisted of cDNA or gDNA derived from T cells, B-cell-depleted T cells, or PBMCs. The dataset comprised deeply sampled blood TCRbeta repertoires from subjects exposed to, actively infected with, or recovered from COVID-19. The repertoires were made available in a free public database intended to serve as a resource for research on the immune response to SARS-CoV-2. Samples came from the ongoing ImmuneRACE study (first 160 participants) plus 1,254 subjects from 6 global collaborators. A de-identified subject ID, COVID-19 status, age in years and sex were almost always included in the sample metadata. HLA class I and class II types, where available, came from metadata supplied by the sample provider rather than from assay-based typing. Broad study findings and their caveats: Clinical and demographic metadata were provided uncurated, with the amount varying by source and participant.

One collaborating source in Seattle enrolled patients while the patients were actively infected and followed the patients over time throughout the course of disease. Each collaborating institution followed its own protocols to collect whole blood in K2EDTA tubes. For TCRbeta analysis, collaborator samples were shipped as frozen whole blood, as isolated PBMCs, or as DNA extracted from either sample type. The sequenced sample consisted of peripheral blood. The clonotype comes from a woman aged 55-70 years with COVID-19, enrolled during active disease. The rearrangement joined TRBV7-9 to TRBJ2-1, and TRBD1 aligns with 11 junction nucleotides. The DNA sequence reads TGTGCCAGCAGCACATGGACAGGGGGCTTTGAGCAGTTCTTC. This yields the protein CASSTWTGGFEQFF.